This T cell receptor beta chain was sequenced for a study of cytomegalovirus exposure and HLA in healthy donors. Use of 60 Vbeta and 13 Jbeta primers characterized the PCR. The protocol was immunoSEQ multiplex PCR, while the TCRdb copy is restricted to in-frame clones and leaves out a portion. The sample records 150,000 or so clones, roughly 70% being singletons. The ends were cut back, 3 bases at V and 16 bases at J, with 19 bases in the middle. Germline-derived CDR1 and CDR2 are LNHDA and SQIVND (reference sequence). This CDR3 is built from 14 residues. This clone was seen just once. Its antigen is unidentified. Study-level points and caveats: Links to common viral pathogens appeared, in a later analysis, for several of the most significant clusters. 87-base-pair reads could not separate some V segments, including TRBV6-2 and TRBV6-3. Reports described diagnosis of cytomegalovirus status by the classifier as highly specific and sensitive.

The origin of this receptor is a man between 18 and 29 years old in good health and CMV-seropositive. Sample: PBMCs. The chain joins TRBV19 to TRBJ1-6; D is perhaps TRBD1 (5 bases). The CDR3 sequence: CASSMARDYSILHF. As DNA, the CDR3 is TGTGCCAGTAGTATGGCGAGGGACTACTCGATACTCCACTTT.